This entry lists 9 T cell receptor beta chains sequenced from one sample in a study of blood T cell repertoires in COVID-19. Repertoires were generated with immunoSEQ multiplex PCR, while TCRdb's copy carries only in-frame clones and drops some. The data contain around 81,000 clones, approximately 80% of them seen just once; the ten biggest clones take up around 38%. Material for sequencing was peripheral blood. The source is an elderly man with acute or convalescent COVID-19.

On this clone: Other DNA sequences of this sample code for an identical CDR3. The gene calls are TRBV6-5 and TRBJ2-7; 7 bases align to TRBD1. The length of the CDR3 is 14 residues. Germline values: CDR1 MNHEY, CDR2 SVGAGI. The V and J ends lost 6 bases and 1 base, in that order; junction bases with no gene match: 6. The CDR3 region has the DNA TGTGCCAGCAGCTGGACAGGCCGTTCCTACGAGCAGTACTTC. This encodes CASSWTGRSYEQYF.

The chain links TRBV11-2 to TRBJ2-3; 11 bases agree with TRBD1. After removal of 4 bases from V and 1 base from J, the junction contained 10 bases not matched to a gene. CDR3 size: 18 residues. Germline lookup yields CDR1 SGHAT and CDR2 FQNNGV. CDR3 nucleotides: TGTGCCAGCAGCTCCCGGACAGGGGGCTTTTCTGGCACAGATACGCAGTATTTT. Its translation: CASSSRTGGFSGTDTQYF.

The V gene is TRBV18, the J gene TRBJ1-2; TRBD1 agrees at 8 bases. The germline CDR1 and CDR2 sequences are KGHSH and LQKENI. The CDR3 loop spans 17 amino acids. The J segment lost 4 bases and the V segment lost 3 bases, leaving 13 bases of the junction unmatched. This chain's CDR3 is CASSPRVRTGSPYGYTF. CDR3 sequence (DNA): TGTGCCAGCTCACCCCGAGTAAGGACAGGGAGTCCCTATGGCTACACCTTC.

This clone qualifies as medium-sized (0.01 to 0.1%). Additional DNA sequences in this sample encode the identical CDR3. The chain uses TRBV7-9 and TRBJ1-4; TRBD1 might be the D (6 bases). The CDR3 runs to 15 residues. The germline V gene has CDR1 SEHNR and CDR2 FQNEAQ (reference sequence). The V end lost 1 base, the J end lost 0 bases, and 6 bases lay between the germline ends. The CDR3 is CASSLGTATNEKLFF. CDR3 coding DNA: TGTGCCAGCAGCTTAGGGACAGCAACTAATGAAAAACTGTTTTTT.

A few counts support this clone. This rearrangement joins TRBV15 to TRBJ1-4; weak D call: TRBD1 (6 bases). Trimming pared 5 bases from V and 2 bases from J, leaving 12 bases between. In germline, CDR1 is LNHNV, CDR2 YYDKDF (reference sequence). CDR3 length: 15 amino acids. The CDR3 region is CATSVQGNTNEKLFF. The DNA for the CDR3 is TGTGCCACCAGCGTACAGGGAAACACTAATGAAAAACTGTTTTTT.

The CDR3 DNA reads as TGTGCCAGCTCACCACCCACTAGCGGGACCTACAATGAGCAGTTCTTC. Its protein product is CASSPPTSGTYNEQFF. This chain connects TRBV18 to TRBJ2-1, with 10 bases that match TRBD2. The CDR3 length is 16 residues. The trim removed 0 bases at V and 2 bases at J, leaving 1 base unmatched. CDR1 KGHSH and CDR2 LQKENI come from the germline V gene.

The genes are TRBV7-2 and TRBJ2-5; a possible D gene is TRBD1 (6 bases). V shed 4 bases and J shed 7 bases, with 16 bases lying between them. Germline values: CDR1 SGHTA, CDR2 FQGNSA. The CDR3 extends over 14 amino acids. CDR3 sequence reads: CASSSGTLRATQYF. In nucleotides, the CDR3 is TGTGCCAGCAGCTCGGGGACACTCCGGGCGACCCAGTACTTC.

This clone occurred a few times. The rearrangement uses TRBV5-1 and TRBJ1-1, with 7 bases fitting TRBD1. This CDR3 contains 14 residues. Looked up from germline, CDR1 is SGHRS and CDR2 is YFSETQ. Trimming cost V 0 bases and J 10 bases; bases outside gene matches: 9. In nucleotides, the CDR3 is TGCGCCAGCAGCTTGGAGTCAGGGGGTAGTGTAGCTTTCTTT. Its translation: CASSLESGGSVAFF.

This chain links TRBV9 with TRBJ2-7; weak D call: TRBD2 (6 bases). This CDR3 has 15 residues. Trimming removed 0 bases at V and 6 bases at J, with 16 bases between. Germline V gene sequence: CDR1 SGDLS, CDR2 YYNGEE. Here the CDR3 reads CASSVAGDPLREQYF. DNA of the CDR3: TGTGCCAGCAGCGTAGCGGGAGACCCCCTTCGCGAGCAGTACTTC.